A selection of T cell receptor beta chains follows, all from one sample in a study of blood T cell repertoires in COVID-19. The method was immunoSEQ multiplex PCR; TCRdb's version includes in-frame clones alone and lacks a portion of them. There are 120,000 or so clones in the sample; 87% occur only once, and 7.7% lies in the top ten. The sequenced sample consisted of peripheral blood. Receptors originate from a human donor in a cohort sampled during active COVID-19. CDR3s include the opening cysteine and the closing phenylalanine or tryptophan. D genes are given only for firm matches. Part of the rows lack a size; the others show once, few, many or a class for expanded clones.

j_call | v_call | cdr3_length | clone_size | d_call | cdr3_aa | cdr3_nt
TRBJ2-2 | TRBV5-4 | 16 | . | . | CASSLPGTKNTGELFF | TGTGCCAGCAGCTTACCCGGGACAAAGAACACCGGGGAGCTGTTTTTT
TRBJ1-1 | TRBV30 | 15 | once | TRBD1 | CAWTGTGKRDTEAFF | TGTGCCTGGACCGGGACAGGGAAACGTGACACTGAAGCTTTCTTT
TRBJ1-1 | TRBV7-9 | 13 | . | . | CTGTMQENTEAFF | TGTACCGGGACAATGCAGGAGAACACTGAAGCTTTCTTT
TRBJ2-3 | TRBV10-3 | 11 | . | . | CATESTDTQYF | TGTGCCACCGAGAGCACAGATACGCAGTATTTT
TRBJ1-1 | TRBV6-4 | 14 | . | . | CASSLRGGNTEAFF | TGTGCCAGCAGCCTTCGAGGGGGGAACACTGAAGCTTTCTTT
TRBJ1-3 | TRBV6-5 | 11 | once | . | CASIRGNTIYF | TGTGCCAGCATTAGGGGCAACACCATATATTTT
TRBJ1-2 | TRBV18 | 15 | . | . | CASSPARGGFSGYTF | TGTGCCAGCTCACCAGCCAGAGGAGGCTTTTCTGGCTACACCTTC
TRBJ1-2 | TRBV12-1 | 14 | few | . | CASSNKGLTYGYTF | TGTGCCAGCAGCAATAAGGGACTAACCTATGGCTACACCTTC
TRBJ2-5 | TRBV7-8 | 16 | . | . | CASSLGSQGPQETQYF | TGTGCCAGCAGCTTAGGGTCCCAGGGGCCGCAAGAGACCCAGTACTTC
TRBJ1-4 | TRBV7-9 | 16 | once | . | CASSPRTPATNEKLFF | TGTGCCAGCAGCCCCCGGACACCTGCAACTAATGAAAAACTGTTTTTT
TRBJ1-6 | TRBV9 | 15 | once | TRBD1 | CASSAQGAGNSPLHF | TGTGCCAGCAGCGCACAGGGGGCGGGAAATTCACCCCTCCACTTT
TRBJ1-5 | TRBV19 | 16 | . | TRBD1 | CATTFGTGRINQPQHF | TGTGCCACTACCTTCGGGACAGGGCGAATCAATCAGCCCCAGCATTTT
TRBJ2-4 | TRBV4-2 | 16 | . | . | CASSQDQVQWKNIQYF | TGTGCCAGCAGCCAAGATCAGGTGCAGTGGAAAAACATTCAGTACTTC
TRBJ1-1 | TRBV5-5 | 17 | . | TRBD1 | CASSLRPPGTGNTEAFF | TGTGCCAGCAGCTTGAGGCCCCCCGGGACAGGTAACACTGAAGCTTTCTTT
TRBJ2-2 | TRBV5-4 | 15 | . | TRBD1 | CASSSGTANTGELFF | TGTGCCAGCAGCTCCGGGACAGCGAACACCGGGGAGCTGTTTTTT
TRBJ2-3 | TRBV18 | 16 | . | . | CASSPPGQSSTDTQYF | TGTGCCAGCTCACCACCGGGGCAGAGTAGCACAGATACGCAGTATTTT
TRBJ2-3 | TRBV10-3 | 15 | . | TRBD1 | CAISDRGKGTDTQYF | TGTGCCATCAGCGACAGGGGGAAGGGCACAGATACGCAGTATTTT
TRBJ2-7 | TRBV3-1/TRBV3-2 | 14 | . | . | CASSQEPRPYEQYF | TGTGCCAGCAGCCAAGAGCCCAGGCCCTACGAGCAGTACTTC
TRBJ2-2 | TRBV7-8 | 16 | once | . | CASSLEGRGKYGELFF | TGTGCCAGCAGCTTAGAAGGGCGGGGAAAGTACGGGGAGCTGTTTTTT
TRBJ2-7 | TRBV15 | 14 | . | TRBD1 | CATSRDTRGREQYF | TGTGCCACCAGCAGAGATACGAGGGGGCGCGAGCAGTACTTC
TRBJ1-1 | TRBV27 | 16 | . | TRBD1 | CASSRDRAVSRTEAFF | TGTGCCAGCAGCCGAGACAGGGCGGTTTCCCGGACTGAAGCTTTCTTT
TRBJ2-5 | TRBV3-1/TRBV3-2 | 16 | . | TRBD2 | CASSAPLAGESETQYF | TGTGCCAGCAGCGCCCCCCTAGCGGGGGAGAGTGAGACCCAGTACTTC
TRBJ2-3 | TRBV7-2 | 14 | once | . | CASSLSGGRNTQYF | TGTGCCAGCAGCTTATCAGGGGGGCGAAATACGCAGTATTTT
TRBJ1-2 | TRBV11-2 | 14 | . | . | CASSPGGDSYSGTF | TGTGCCAGCAGCCCCGGGGGGGACTCCTATTCGGGCACCTTC
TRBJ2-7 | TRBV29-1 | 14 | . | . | CSYSPGKGGDEQYF | TGCAGCTACTCTCCCGGGAAGGGCGGCGACGAGCAGTACTTC
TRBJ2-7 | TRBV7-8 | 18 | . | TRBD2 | CASSDSNLLAGGWYEQYF | TGTGCCAGCAGCGACTCGAACCTCTTAGCGGGAGGATGGTACGAGCAGTACTTC
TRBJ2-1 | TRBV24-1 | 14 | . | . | CATSDRGLNNEQFF | TGTGCCACCAGTGACCGCGGACTGAACAATGAGCAGTTCTTC
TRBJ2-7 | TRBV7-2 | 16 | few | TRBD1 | CASTGTGGVRAYEQYF | TGTGCCAGCACCGGGACAGGGGGCGTTCGTGCCTACGAGCAGTACTTC
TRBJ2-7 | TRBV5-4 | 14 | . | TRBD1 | CASSWGQNPYEQYF | TGTGCCAGCAGCTGGGGACAGAACCCCTACGAGCAGTACTTC
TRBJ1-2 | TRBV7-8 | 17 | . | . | CASSLALGAQALYGYTF | TGTGCCAGCAGCTTAGCGCTTGGGGCACAGGCTCTTTATGGCTACACCTTC
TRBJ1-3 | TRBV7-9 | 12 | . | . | CASSLGANTIYF | TGTGCCAGCAGCTTAGGCGCGAACACCATATATTTT
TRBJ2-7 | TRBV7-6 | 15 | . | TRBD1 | CASSLRQGKDYEQYF | TGTGCCAGCAGCTTACGACAGGGGAAAGACTACGAGCAGTACTTC
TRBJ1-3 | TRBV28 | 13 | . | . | CASSFTPGNTIYF | TGTGCCAGCAGTTTCACGCCAGGGAACACCATATATTTT
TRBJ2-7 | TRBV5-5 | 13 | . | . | CASSLTVSYEQYF | TGTGCCAGCAGCCTGACAGTGTCCTACGAGCAGTACTTC
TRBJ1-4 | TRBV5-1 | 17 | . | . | CASSLGGGTSTNEKLFF | TGCGCCAGCAGCTTGGGTGGGGGGACCTCAACTAATGAAAAACTGTTTTTT
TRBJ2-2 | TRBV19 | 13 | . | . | CASSNGNTGELFF | TGTGCCAGTAGTAACGGGAACACCGGGGAGCTGTTTTTT
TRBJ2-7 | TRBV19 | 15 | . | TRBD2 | CASSMTSGTLDEQYF | TGTGCCAGTAGTATGACTAGCGGGACCCTCGACGAGCAGTACTTC
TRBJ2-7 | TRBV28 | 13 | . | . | CASSASAQDEQYF | TGTGCCAGCAGTGCTAGCGCCCAAGACGAGCAGTACTTC
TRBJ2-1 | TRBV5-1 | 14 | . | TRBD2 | CASSPGGTSDEQFF | TGCGCCAGCAGCCCCGGGGGGACCAGCGATGAGCAGTTCTTC
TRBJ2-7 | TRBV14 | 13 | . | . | CASSPQPGVEQYF | TGTGCCAGCAGCCCACAGCCAGGGGTCGAGCAGTACTTC
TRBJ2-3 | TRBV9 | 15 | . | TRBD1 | CASSVEDRLADTQYF | TGTGCCAGCAGCGTAGAGGACAGGTTAGCGGATACGCAGTATTTT
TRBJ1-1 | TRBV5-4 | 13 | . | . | CASSSPAGSEAFF | TGTGCCAGCAGCTCCCCGGCAGGTTCTGAAGCTTTCTTT
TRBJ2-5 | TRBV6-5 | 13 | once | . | CASSLRHRETQYF | TGTGCCAGCAGTTTAAGACATAGGGAGACCCAGTACTTC
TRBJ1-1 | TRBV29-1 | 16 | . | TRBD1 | CSAPGQGNRGGTEAFF | TGCAGCGCCCCGGGACAGGGCAATCGTGGGGGCACTGAAGCTTTCTTT
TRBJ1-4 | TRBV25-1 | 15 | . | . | CASSERTSGSEKLFF | TGTGCCAGCAGTGAAAGAACTTCGGGGTCTGAAAAACTGTTTTTT
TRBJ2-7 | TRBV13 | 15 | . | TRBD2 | CASSLRSAGVYEQYF | TGTGCCAGCAGCTTACGGTCAGCGGGAGTCTACGAGCAGTACTTC
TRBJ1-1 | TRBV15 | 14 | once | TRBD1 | CATSLTGLNTEAFF | TGTGCCACCAGCTTGACAGGGCTGAACACTGAAGCTTTCTTT
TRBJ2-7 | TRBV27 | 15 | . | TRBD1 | CASSWWDSSSYEQYF | TGTGCCAGCAGTTGGTGGGACAGTAGCTCCTACGAGCAGTACTTC
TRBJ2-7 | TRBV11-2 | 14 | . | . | CASSLVGDTYEQYF | TGTGCCAGCAGCTTAGTGGGGGACACCTACGAGCAGTACTTC
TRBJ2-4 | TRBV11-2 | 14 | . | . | CASSLDRGGNIQYF | TGTGCCAGCAGCTTAGATCGAGGTGGCAACATTCAGTACTTC
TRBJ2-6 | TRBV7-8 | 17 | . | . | CASSLAGGDSGANVLTF | TGTGCCAGCAGCTTAGCGGGAGGAGACTCTGGGGCCAACGTCCTGACTTTC
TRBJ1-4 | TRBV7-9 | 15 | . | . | CASTEPGQANEKLFF | TGTGCCAGCACTGAGCCAGGGCAGGCTAATGAAAAACTGTTTTTT
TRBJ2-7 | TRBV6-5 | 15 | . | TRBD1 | CASSSRTGGVYEQYF | TGTGCCAGCAGTTCCCGGACAGGGGGAGTTTACGAGCAGTACTTC